The clone carrying this T cell receptor beta chain occurred a few times. TCR beta cDNA libraries had unique molecular identifiers. TCRdb fed the PCR reads into MiXCR, producing one record per CDR3 protein. The sample lists 150,000 to 200,000 distinct CDR3 sequences; roughly 34% were seen once. The sample comes from a study of post-analysis software for immune sequencing data. CDR1 and CDR2 (germline): WSHSY, SAAADI. Trimming pared 5 bases from V and 2 bases from J, leaving 16 bases between. The CDR3 loop spans 16 amino acids. This TCR was recovered from a girl under 18 with multiple sclerosis. Sequencing was performed on blood, taken after autologous hematopoietic stem cell transplantation. The V gene is TRBV10-2, the J gene TRBJ1-5; no firm D call. CDR3 DNA: TGCGCCAGCAGTTGGGCCCGGGAGGGCGGCAATCAGCCCCAGCATTTT. Translation: CASSWAREGGNQPQHF.